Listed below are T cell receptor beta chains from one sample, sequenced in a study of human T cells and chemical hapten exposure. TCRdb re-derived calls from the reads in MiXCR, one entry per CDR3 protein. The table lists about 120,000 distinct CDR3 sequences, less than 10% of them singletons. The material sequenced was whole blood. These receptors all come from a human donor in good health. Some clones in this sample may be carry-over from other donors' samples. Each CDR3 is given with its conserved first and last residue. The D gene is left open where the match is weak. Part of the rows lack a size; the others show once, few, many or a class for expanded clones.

TGCGCCAGCAGCCCAACCACAGGGGCGGGGGCCAACGTCCTGACTTTC	CASSPTTGAGANVLTF	TRBD1	TRBV5-1	TRBJ2-6	.
TGTGCCAGCAGCTCCTGGGCAGGGAACACTGAAGCTTTCTTT	CASSSWAGNTEAFF	.	TRBV7-2	TRBJ1-1	many
TGTGCCAGCAGCTTAGTTGCGGGAAATTCACCCCTCCACTTT	CASSLVAGNSPLHF	.	TRBV11-2	TRBJ1-6	few
TGTGCCAGCAGTTACAGAGAGGGGGGAACCTACGAGCAGTACTTC	CASSYREGGTYEQYF	.	TRBV6-5	TRBJ2-7	.
TGTGCCAGCAGGAGTCGACGGGGCACAGATACGCAGTATTTT	CASRSRRGTDTQYF	.	TRBV7-6	TRBJ2-3	few
TGTGCCAGCAGCCCCACCCCACAGGGAGGATATGGCTACACCTTC	CASSPTPQGGYGYTF	.	TRBV3-1	TRBJ1-2	many
TGTGCCAGCAGCCAACTCCCGGGACAGCCGAACACCGGGGAGCTGTTTTTT	CASSQLPGQPNTGELFF	TRBD1	TRBV3-1	TRBJ2-2	many
TGTGCCAGCAAGGGTGAATCTGGGCGCATTCAGTACTTC	CASKGESGRIQYF	.	TRBV2	TRBJ2-4	.
TGTGCCAGCAGCTTGGCGCTCAGGGGCGGTCAGCCCCAGCATTTT	CASSLALRGGQPQHF	.	TRBV5-4	TRBJ1-5	few
TGTGCCAGCAGCCAAGATGCTGGGTCGGGTTCTATCGAGCAGTACTTC	CASSQDAGSGSIEQYF	.	TRBV14	TRBJ2-7	many
TGTGCCAGCGGCCCGACAGGGAAGGGGGATAGCAATCAGCCCCAGCATTTT	CASGPTGKGDSNQPQHF	TRBD1	TRBV12-3/TRBV12-4	TRBJ1-5	many
TGCAGCGTTGAGCGGTACAGGGAGCTGTTTTTT	CSVERYRELFF	.	TRBV29-1	TRBJ2-2	few
TGTGCCAGCAGCCCAGGGCCCAATCAGCCCCAGCATTTT	CASSPGPNQPQHF	.	TRBV11-2	TRBJ1-5	many
TGTGCCAGCAGTTTACGGCAGGGAACCTACGAGCAGTACTTC	CASSLRQGTYEQYF	.	TRBV27	TRBJ2-7	many
TGTGCCAGCAGTTTCCTCCTAGCGGGAGGGCCTATCTCCTACAATGAGCAGTTCTTC	CASSFLLAGGPISYNEQFF	TRBD2	TRBV27	TRBJ2-1	few
TGCAGCCCAGGACAGGACTATGGCTACACCTTC	CSPGQDYGYTF	TRBD1	TRBV29-1	TRBJ1-2	many
TGTGCCATCAGTGAGTCGACTGAGGCCCGCACAGATACGCAGTATTTT	CAISESTEARTDTQYF	.	TRBV10-3	TRBJ2-3	many
TGTGCCAGCAGCCCGAACAGGGTTGAAAAACTGTTTTTT	CASSPNRVEKLFF	.	TRBV12-3/TRBV12-4	TRBJ1-4	many
TGTGCCAGCAGTTACAAGCGGGGGAACACCGGGGAGCTGTTTTTT	CASSYKRGNTGELFF	TRBD2	TRBV6-6	TRBJ2-2	.
TGTGCCAGCAGTCCGAACAGGGGTTCCTATGGCTACACCTTC	CASSPNRGSYGYTF	TRBD1	TRBV12-3/TRBV12-4	TRBJ1-2	.
TGTGCCAGCAGTCAGACAGGGATTAGGGGCTACACCTTC	CASSQTGIRGYTF	TRBD1	TRBV6-5	TRBJ1-2	many
TGCGCCAGCAGTATTCGGTACCAAGAGACCCAGTACTTC	CASSIRYQETQYF	.	TRBV10-1	TRBJ2-5	.
TGCAGTGCTGCCGACAGAGACACTGAAGCTTTCTTT	CSAADRDTEAFF	.	TRBV20-1	TRBJ1-1	many
TGTGCCAGCAGCAACAAGCAGGGACCTAATGAAAAACTGTTTTTT	CASSNKQGPNEKLFF	.	TRBV7-2	TRBJ1-4	many
TGTGCCAGCAGCTCCTACAGGGCCCAAGAGACCCAGTACTTC	CASSSYRAQETQYF	.	TRBV7-2	TRBJ2-5	many
TGTGCCAGCAGTTCCGTTGGACAGGGGGCATCAAATGAGCAGTTCTTC	CASSSVGQGASNEQFF	TRBD1	TRBV2	TRBJ2-1	many
TGTGCCAGCAGCTTGTGGGAGGGCACTAATGAAAAACTGTTTTTT	CASSLWEGTNEKLFF	.	TRBV7-2	TRBJ1-4	few
TGCGCCAGCAGCCAGGACTCAGGGGGTTACGATTCACCCCTCCACTTT	CASSQDSGGYDSPLHF	TRBD1	TRBV4-3	TRBJ1-6	.
TGCGCCAGCAGTACAGGGGACGAAAGGAACGAGCAGTACTTC	CASSTGDERNEQYF	TRBD1	TRBV5-1	TRBJ2-7	.
TGTGCCAGCAGCCCCCTCTCCGCCGGGGAGCTGTTTTTT	CASSPLSAGELFF	.	TRBV3-1	TRBJ2-2	few
TGTGCCAGCAGCTTAAATCAACAGGGTTCGGCTTTCTTT	CASSLNQQGSAFF	.	TRBV7-3	TRBJ1-1	many
TGCAGCGCGGGACTAGCGGGGGCCTACAATGAGCAGTTCTTC	CSAGLAGAYNEQFF	TRBD2	TRBV29-1	TRBJ2-1	.
TGTGCCAGCAGCCAAGGGACAGGGGGAAATAGTGAAGCTTTCTTT	CASSQGTGGNSEAFF	TRBD1	TRBV3-1	TRBJ1-1	many
TGCAGTGCTAGAGTCAGGGGAAGCCACAACACTGAAGCTTTCTTT	CSARVRGSHNTEAFF	.	TRBV20-1	TRBJ1-1	few
TGTGCCTGGAGTGTAATGGGAACACCCATGAACACTGAAGCTTTCTTT	CAWSVMGTPMNTEAFF	.	TRBV30	TRBJ1-1	few
TGCAGTGGATTGAGAGGGGCCAGCTCCGAGCAGTACTTC	CSGLRGASSEQYF	.	TRBV20-1	TRBJ2-7	.